These 8 T cell receptor beta chains were sequenced from one sample in a study of blood T cell repertoires in COVID-19. TCRdb's table, derived via immunoSEQ multiplex PCR, lists solely in-frame clones and lacks some. The table has just under 350,000 clones, 80% to 90% seen once. The sequenced sample consisted of peripheral blood. Source of these receptors: a woman aged 45-60 years with COVID-19, enrolled during active disease.

This rearrangement joins TRBV5-6 to TRBJ2-1; 12 bases agree with TRBD1. V was pared by 3 bases and J by 8 bases, with 3 bases of the junction left unmatched. Germline V gene lookup returns CDR1 SGHDT and CDR2 YYEEEE. CDR3 length: 14 amino acids. In DNA form, the CDR3 reads TGTGCCAGCAGCTGGGGACAGGGGGCCTATGAGCAGTTCTTC. It codes for CASSWGQGAYEQFF.

V and J are TRBV2 and TRBJ1-6; D not resolved. The CDR3 runs 15 residues. Germline V gene data show CDR1 as SNHLY and CDR2 as FYNNEI. V was cut by 8 bases and J by 0 bases, with 11 bases left in between. The DNA of the CDR3 is TGTGCCAGCGTAGGTGGGAGCTCCTATAATTCACCCCTCCACTTT. It encodes CASVGGSSYNSPLHF.

This sequence joins TRBV9 and TRBJ2-7; TRBD2 matches 8 bases. The V segment lost 3 bases and the J segment 3 bases; nucleotides outside the gene matches: 8. This CDR3 spans 15 amino acids. Germline CDR1 and CDR2: SGDLS and YYNGEE. The CDR3 protein is CASSAAGGGSYEQYF. The CDR3, as DNA: TGTGCCAGCAGCGCGGCCGGGGGGGGAAGCTACGAGCAGTACTTC.

This clone was recorded only once. J is TRBJ1-1 and V is TRBV5-1; no clear D gene. The CDR3 length is 15 residues. V lost 2 bases and J lost 1, with 12 bases in between. Germline V gene sequence: CDR1 SGHRS, CDR2 YFSETQ. In nucleotides, the CDR3 is TGCGCCAGCAGCTTATCAGGAATCCAGAACACTGAAGCTTTCTTT. Protein product: CASSLSGIQNTEAFF. The full variable domain, with the rest looked up from reference TRBV5-1 and TRBJ1-1, is KAGVTQTPRYLIKTRGQQVTLSCSPISGHRSVSWYQQTPGQGLQFLFEYFSETQRNKGNFPGRFSGRQFSNSRSEMNVSTLELGDSALYLCASSLSGIQNTEAFFGQGTRLTVV.

The V gene is TRBV10-1, the J gene TRBJ2-7, with D possibly TRBD1 on 5 matching bases. Germline assignment: CDR1 WNHNN and CDR2 SYGVQD (reference sequence). This CDR3 region has 14 residues. Trimming stripped 6 bases from V and 0 bases from J, with 12 bases between. CDR3 amino acids: CASSPQGFSYEQYF. In nucleotides, the CDR3 is TGCGCCAGCAGCCCTCAGGGCTTCTCCTACGAGCAGTACTTC.

The chain carries TRBV30 and TRBJ2-2, with 10 bases aligning to TRBD1. The CDR3 spans 13 residues. Per germline, CDR1 GTSNPN and CDR2 SVGIG (reference sequence). V dropped 3 bases and J dropped 6; count of bases not matched to a gene: 1. The CDR3 loop is CAWSDRGPGELFF. The CDR3 DNA is TGTGCCTGGAGCGACAGGGGGCCCGGGGAGCTGTTTTTT.

This chain connects TRBV9 to TRBJ1-5, with 9 bases lining up with TRBD1. Germline lookup yields CDR1 SGDLS and CDR2 YYNGEE. V lost 0 bases, J lost 3 bases, and 7 bases stayed unmatched. The CDR3 is 17 amino acids. CDR3 residues: CASSVEDRGFYNQPQHF. The CDR3 region has the DNA TGTGCCAGCAGCGTAGAGGACAGGGGCTTCTACAATCAGCCCCAGCATTTT.

The rearrangement links TRBV27 to TRBJ2-7, with TRBD1 matching 7 bases. CDR3 length: 15 residues. Trimming removed 3 bases from V and 2 bases from J; junction bases left unmatched: 7. Germline CDR1 MNHEY, CDR2 SMNVEV (reference sequence). The CDR3 loop reads CASSFRRTGPYEQYF. The DNA for the CDR3 is TGTGCCAGCAGTTTTAGGAGGACAGGACCCTACGAGCAGTACTTC.